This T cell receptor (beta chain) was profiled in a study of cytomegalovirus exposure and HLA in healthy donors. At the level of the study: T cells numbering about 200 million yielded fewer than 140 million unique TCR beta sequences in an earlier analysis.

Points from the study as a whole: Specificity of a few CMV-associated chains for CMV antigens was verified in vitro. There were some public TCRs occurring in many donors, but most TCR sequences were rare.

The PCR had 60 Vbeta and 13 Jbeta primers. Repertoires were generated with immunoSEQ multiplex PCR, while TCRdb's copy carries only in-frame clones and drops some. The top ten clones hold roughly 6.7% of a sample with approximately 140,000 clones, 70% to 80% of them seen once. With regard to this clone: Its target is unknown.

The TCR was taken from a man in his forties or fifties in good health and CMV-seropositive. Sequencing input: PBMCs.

The CDR3 sequence: CASSFRAGGTYEQYF. The CDR3 DNA reads as TGTGCCAGCAGTTTTCGGGCGGGAGGTACCTACGAGCAGTACTTC. The V and J genes are TRBV28 and TRBJ2-7; TRBD2 aligns across 8 bases. The length of the CDR3 is 15 residues. V shed 3 bases and J 2 bases; nucleotides not matched to a gene: 6. Germline V gene data show CDR1 as MDHEN and CDR2 as SYDVKM.